The 11 T cell receptor beta chains given below trace back to one sample, sequenced in a study of T cell responses to AZD1222 COVID-19 vaccine. Generated by immunoSEQ multiplex PCR, the TCRdb table keeps only in-frame clones and is missing some. The sample holds under 80,000 clones, about 85% seen once. The sample consisted of peripheral blood, taken on day 0 of AZD1222 vaccination. Receptor source: an adult in good health.

The chain joins TRBV10-3 to TRBJ2-3, with 9 bases fitting TRBD2. The CDR3 runs to 14 residues. In germline, CDR1 is ENHRY, CDR2 SYGVKD. The V and J ends lost 6 bases and 1 base, in that order; junction bases with no gene match: 2. The CDR3 DNA sequence: TGTGCCATCAGACGGACTAGCGGCACAGATACGCAGTATTTT. This gives the protein CAIRRTSGTDTQYF.

CDR3 DNA: TGTGCCAGCAGTTACGGTAGGGCCTACGAGCAGTACTTC. This gives the protein CASSYGRAYEQYF. V and J are TRBV6-5 and TRBJ2-7; D unresolved. There are 13 residues in the CDR3. Germline values: CDR1 MNHEY, CDR2 SVGAGI. V gave up 2 bases and J gave up 2 bases, with 7 bases separating them.

In its sample, this clone was seen a few times. The CDR3 DNA reads TGTGCCAGCAGCTTGTGGAGGACAGACAATCAGCCCCAGCATTTT. Its translation: CASSLWRTDNQPQHF. The chain employs TRBV5-6 and TRBJ1-5, with D perhaps TRBD1 (6 bases). Trimming removed 1 base at V and 3 bases at J, with 11 bases between. Germline CDR1 SGHDT, CDR2 YYEEEE. CDR3 length: 15 residues.

The chain carries TRBV7-3 and TRBJ2-1; perhaps TRBD2 as D (7 bases). The germline V and J ends were trimmed by 3 bases and 6 bases, with 15 bases remaining between them. Germline V gene data show CDR1 as SGHTA and CDR2 as FQGTGA. CDR3 size: 15 residues. The CDR3 protein is CASSFGGALSNEQFF. In nucleotides, the CDR3 is TGTGCCAGCAGCTTTGGGGGGGCCCTGAGCAATGAGCAGTTCTTC.

This CDR3 reads CASSLDGNSPPTEQFF. The CDR3 DNA is TGTGCCAGCAGCTTAGATGGGAACTCACCCCCTACGGAGCAGTTCTTC. The chain has TRBV11-3 and TRBJ2-1, with D hard to call. The CDR3 sequence is 16 residues long. Trimming pared 0 bases from V and 10 bases from J, leaving 19 bases between. Germline CDR1 and CDR2: SGHNT and YENEEA.

The V gene is TRBV7-2, the J gene TRBJ1-3; tentatively, D is TRBD1 (5 bases). This CDR3 spans 15 amino acids. V dropped 1 base and J dropped 4 bases, with 11 bases sitting between them. Looked up from germline, CDR1 is SGHTA and CDR2 is FQGNSA. This CDR3 is CASSLDGAGGNTIYF. The CDR3 bases are TGTGCCAGCAGCTTAGATGGCGCAGGGGGAAACACCATATATTTT.

The chain combines TRBV30 with TRBJ1-1; 7 nucleotides agree with TRBD1. Trimming at V came to 4 bases and at J to 4 bases, leaving 3 bases not matched to a gene. Germline V gene lookup returns CDR1 GTSNPN and CDR2 SVGIG (reference sequence). CDR3 length: 12 amino acids. This chain's CDR3 is CAWTQGSTEAFF. As DNA, the CDR3 is TGTGCCTGGACACAGGGGAGCACTGAAGCTTTCTTT.

The CDR3 region has the DNA TGTGCCAGCAGCGCCCACCCCGGGATAGGGTACGAGCAGTACTTC. It yields the protein CASSAHPGIGYEQYF. The chain has TRBV9 and TRBJ2-7; D perhaps matches TRBD2 (5 bases). V was clipped by 3 bases and J by 4 bases, with 17 bases between them. The CDR3 extends over 15 amino acids. The V gene's germline CDR1 is SGDLS and CDR2 YYNGEE.

The CDR3 region is CASSQVHSGGANNEQFF. DNA of the CDR3: TGTGCCAGCAGCCAAGTACATTCTGGAGGGGCCAATAATGAGCAGTTCTTC. The chain carries TRBV4-2 and TRBJ2-1; D may be TRBD2 (6 bases). Germline loops: CDR1 LGHNA, CDR2 YNFKEQ. This CDR3 spans 17 amino acids. With 1 base removed from V and 7 bases from J, the gap between germline ends came to 20 bases.

The chain couples TRBV19 to TRBJ1-3; D is unresolved. With 6 bases removed from V and 0 bases from J, the gap between germline ends came to 12 bases. This CDR3 spans 15 amino acids. Germline V gene data show CDR1 as LNHDA and CDR2 as SQIVND (reference sequence). CDR3 protein: CASRPAYDSGNTIYF. Here the CDR3 DNA reads TGTGCCAGTAGACCAGCGTACGACTCTGGAAACACCATATATTTT.

This chain uses TRBV5-4 with TRBJ2-1, with 8 nucleotides matching TRBD2. Germline V gene sequence: CDR1 SGHNT, CDR2 YYREEE (reference sequence). The CDR3 length is 16 residues. The V segment lost 2 bases and the J segment 4 bases; nucleotides outside the gene matches: 8. The CDR3 DNA reads TGTGCCAGCAGCTTCGGCGGGAGGCCCAATTACAATGAGCAGTTCTTC. It encodes CASSFGGRPNYNEQFF.